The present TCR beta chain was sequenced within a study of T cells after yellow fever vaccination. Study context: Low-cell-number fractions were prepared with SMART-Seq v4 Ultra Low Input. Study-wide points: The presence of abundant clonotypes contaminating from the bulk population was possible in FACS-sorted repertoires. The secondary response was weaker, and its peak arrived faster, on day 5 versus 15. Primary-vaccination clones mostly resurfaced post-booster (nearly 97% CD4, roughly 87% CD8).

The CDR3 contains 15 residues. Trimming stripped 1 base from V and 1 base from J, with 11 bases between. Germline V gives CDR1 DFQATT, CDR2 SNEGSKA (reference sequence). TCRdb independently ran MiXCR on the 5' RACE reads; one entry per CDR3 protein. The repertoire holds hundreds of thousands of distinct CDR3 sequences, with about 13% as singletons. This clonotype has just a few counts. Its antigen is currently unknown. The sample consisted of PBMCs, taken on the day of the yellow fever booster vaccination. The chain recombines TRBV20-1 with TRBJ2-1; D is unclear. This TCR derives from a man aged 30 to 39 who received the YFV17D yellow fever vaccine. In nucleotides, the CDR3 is TGCAGTGCTAGAGGCAGGTTGGGGTCCTACAATGAGCAGTTCTTC. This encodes CSARGRLGSYNEQFF.